One sample yielded the 24 T cell receptor beta chains listed below, sequenced in a study of cytomegalovirus exposure and HLA in healthy donors. PCR was performed using 60 Vbeta and 13 Jbeta primers. Sequenced by immunoSEQ multiplex PCR; TCRdb stores in-frame clones only, minus some. The sample records 170,000 or so clones, 65% to 85% being singletons. The sequencing sample was made of PBMCs. Receptors originate from a woman between 50 and 59 years old in good health and CMV-seropositive.

The chain is built from TRBV4-3 and TRBJ2-3; 9 nucleotides line up with TRBD1. Germline V gives CDR1 LGHNA, CDR2 YSLEER. V lost 5 bases and J lost 1; bases outside the gene matches: 4. CDR3 length equals 15 residues. In DNA, the CDR3 is TGCGCCAGCAGCAACCGGGACAGGGGCACAGATACGCAGTATTTT. This codes for CASSNRDRGTDTQYF.

The J gene is TRBJ1-1, the V gene TRBV14, with TRBD1 identical over 7 bases. The CDR3 is 18 amino acids. The ends lost 1 base at V and 3 bases at J; junction bases unmatched: 14. Germline V CDR1 and CDR2: SGHDN, FVKESK. CDR3 DNA sequence: TGTGCCAGCAGCCAAGCAAAGTTCCTTGGGACAGCGGACACTGAAGCTTTCTTT. This translates into CASSQAKFLGTADTEAFF.

The V gene is TRBV5-1, the J gene TRBJ1-4, with TRBD1 identical over 11 bases. This CDR3 comprises 15 residues. After removal of 4 bases from V and 5 bases from J, the junction contained 4 bases not matched to a gene. Germline values: CDR1 SGHRS, CDR2 YFSETQ. CDR3 coding DNA: TGCGCCAGCAGCAATCGGGACAGGGGGAATGAAAAACTGTTTTTT. Residues: CASSNRDRGNEKLFF.

The chain joins TRBV7-2 to TRBJ2-5, with 8 bases aligning to TRBD2. From germline, CDR1 is SGHTA and CDR2 FQGNSA. With 5 bases clipped from V and 1 base from J, the junction kept 9 bases outside the gene matches. The CDR3 runs to 16 residues. The CDR3 loop reads CASSTSGGPSQETQYF. For the CDR3, the DNA is TGTGCCAGCAGCACCAGCGGGGGTCCCAGCCAAGAGACCCAGTACTTC.

The V and J genes are TRBV30 and TRBJ1-3; D is uncertain. V was cut by 0 bases and J by 7 bases, with 10 bases left in between. Germline CDR1 is GTSNPN and CDR2 is SVGIG (reference sequence). The CDR3 loop spans 13 amino acids. The CDR3 DNA reads as TGTGCCTGGAGTGTACGAGGGCCGAACACCATATATTTT. The encoded protein is CAWSVRGPNTIYF.

Points on this clone: The junction differs from germline at one of its ends, possibly a read error. V gene TRBV14 combines with J gene TRBJ1-2, with TRBD1 matching over 9 bases. This CDR3 contains 15 residues. Germline lookup yields CDR1 SGHDN and CDR2 FVKESK. The CDR3, as DNA: TGTGCCAGCAGCGAAGACGGACAGGGGAACTATGGCTACACCTTC. Translation: CASSEDGQGNYGYTF.

This clone was seen only a few times. J is TRBJ1-4 and V is TRBV4-1; TRBD1 matches 9 bases. Per germline, CDR1 MGHRA and CDR2 YSYEKL. The junction had 4 bases not matched to a gene; V was cut back by 4 bases and J by 4 bases. The CDR3 contains 15 residues. The CDR3 nucleotides are TGCGCCAGCAGCCGCCTGGGACAGGGTAATGAAAAACTGTTTTTT. It yields the protein CASSRLGQGNEKLFF.

The J gene is TRBJ1-6, the V gene TRBV2; D possibly corresponds to TRBD1 (6 bases). V was pared by 6 bases and J by 8 bases, with 20 bases between. Looked up from germline, CDR1 is SNHLY and CDR2 is FYNNEI. The CDR3 covers 16 residues. This chain's CDR3 is CASSPAGAAGDSPLHF. DNA of the CDR3: TGTGCCAGCAGCCCAGCCGGGGCCGCAGGGGATTCACCCCTCCACTTT.

The rearrangement uses TRBV9 and TRBJ1-4; 7 positions match TRBD1. The CDR3 sequence is 15 residues long. Germline assignment: CDR1 SGDLS and CDR2 YYNGEE. V lost 0 bases to trimming and J lost 5 bases; unmatched junction nucleotides: 4. The CDR3 spells CASSVAGQQNEKLFF. CDR3 sequence (DNA): TGTGCCAGCAGCGTAGCGGGACAGCAGAATGAAAAACTGTTTTTT.

The chain employs TRBV5-1 and TRBJ2-2; 11 bases line up with TRBD2. There are 15 residues in the CDR3. In germline, CDR1 is SGHRS, CDR2 YFSETQ. Losses at the gene ends were 1 base for V and 5 bases for J; bases not matched to a gene: 1. CDR3: CASSLSSGGTGELFF. In DNA, the CDR3 is TGCGCCAGCAGCTTGTCTAGCGGGGGGACCGGGGAGCTGTTTTTT.

Only one count was recorded for this clone. J is TRBJ1-5 and V is TRBV29-1; no clear D gene. Between the trimmed V and J ends, which lost 4 bases and 7 bases, there was a span of 14 bases. This CDR3 is 13 amino acids long. Germline lookup yields CDR1 SQVTM and CDR2 ANQGSEA. Written as DNA, the CDR3 is TGCAGCGTTGGGGAGTTTAGCGGACAGCCCCAGCATTTT. It specifies CSVGEFSGQPQHF.

This clone was seen more than once but under ten times. V usage is TRBV4-2 and J usage is TRBJ2-3; 9 positions match TRBD2. Germline CDR1 and CDR2: LGHNA and YNFKEQ. This CDR3 has 16 residues. After removal of 8 bases from V and 2 bases from J, the junction contained 11 bases not matched to a gene. The DNA of the CDR3 is TGTGCCAGCCGCTCAATGGCGGGGGGGACCACAGATACGCAGTATTTT. Residues: CASRSMAGGTTDTQYF.

J is TRBJ2-1 and V is TRBV5-1, with D possibly TRBD2 on 5 matching bases. The CDR3 sequence is 13 residues long. Germline-derived CDR1 and CDR2 are SGHRS and YFSETQ. V lost 0 bases and J 6 bases, leaving 7 bases between the germline ends. The CDR3 nucleotides are TGCGCCAGCAGCTTGGGACTACTCAATGAGCAGTTCTTC. This translates into CASSLGLLNEQFF. The full variable domain, with the rest looked up from reference TRBV5-1 and TRBJ2-1, is KAGVTQTPRYLIKTRGQQVTLSCSPISGHRSVSWYQQTPGQGLQFLFEYFSETQRNKGNFPGRFSGRQFSNSRSEMNVSTLELGDSALYLCASSLGLLNEQFFGPGTRLTVL.

The CDR3 loop reads CAWSAGGSPLHF. CDR3 nucleotide sequence: TGTGCCTGGAGTGCAGGGGGCTCACCCCTCCACTTT. The V gene is TRBV30, the J gene TRBJ1-6; 8 nucleotides agree with TRBD1. Per the germline V gene, CDR1 is GTSNPN and CDR2 is SVGIG (reference sequence). The CDR3 consists of 12 residues. Trimming removed 1 base from V and 10 bases from J; junction bases left unmatched: 0.

The chain recombines TRBV7-9 with TRBJ2-5; weak D call: TRBD1 (5 bases). The J call may be mistaken, given a closer DNA end match to TRBJ2-7. The CDR3 runs 12 residues. Per germline, CDR1 SEHNR and CDR2 FQNEAQ (reference sequence). This CDR3 reads CASSLEGAEQYF. CDR3 sequence (DNA): TGTGCCAGCAGCTTAGAAGGGGCCGAGCAGTACTTC.

This chain connects TRBV5-1 to TRBJ1-3; D perhaps matches TRBD1 (5 bases). V was trimmed by 4 bases and J by 0 bases, leaving 11 bases between them. This CDR3 has 15 residues. Germline values: CDR1 SGHRS, CDR2 YFSETQ. CDR3: CASSTAGGSGNTIYF. DNA for the CDR3: TGCGCCAGCAGCACAGCCGGGGGCTCTGGAAACACCATATATTTT. Full variable domain (remainder filled in from reference TRBV5-1 and TRBJ1-3): KAGVTQTPRYLIKTRGQQVTLSCSPISGHRSVSWYQQTPGQGLQFLFEYFSETQRNKGNFPGRFSGRQFSNSRSEMNVSTLELGDSALYLCASSTAGGSGNTIYFGEGSWLTVV.

This clone was seen just once. The rearrangement links TRBV27 to TRBJ1-1; a possible D gene is TRBD1 (6 bases). CDR1 is MNHEY and CDR2 is SMNVEV in the germline V gene (reference sequence). This CDR3 is built from 11 residues. Trimming stripped 6 bases from V and 8 bases from J, with 10 bases between. CDR3 coding DNA: TGTGCCAGCAGCCGAGGGACAGAAGCTTTCTTT. Translation gives CASSRGTEAFF.

V usage is TRBV20-1 and J usage is TRBJ2-1; D is unclear. The germline V gene has CDR1 DFQATT and CDR2 SNEGSKA (reference sequence). Trimming shortened V by 6 bases and J by 8 bases, and 11 bases separated the two germline ends. This CDR3 contains 11 residues. The CDR3 reads CSAKRGDEQFF. The CDR3, as DNA: TGCAGTGCGAAAAGAGGCGATGAGCAGTTCTTC.

The genes are TRBV7-2 and TRBJ1-5; TRBD1 aligns across 9 bases. Unmatched junction bases numbered 15, after V lost 6 bases and J lost 0 bases. CDR1 is SGHTA, CDR2 FQGNSA, per germline. This CDR3 region has 19 residues. CDR3 amino acids: CASSSRGTGSFSSNQPQHF. Written as DNA, the CDR3 is TGTGCCAGCAGTTCGAGGGGGACAGGGTCTTTCTCTAGCAATCAGCCCCAGCATTTT. The full variable domain, in which reference TRBV7-2 and TRBJ1-5 provide the parts outside the CDR3, is GAGVSQSPSNKVTEKGKDVELRCDPISGHTALYWYRQSLGQGLEFLIYFQGNSAPDKSGLPSDRFSAERTGGSVSTLTIQRTQQEDSAVYLCASSSRGTGSFSSNQPQHFGDGTRLSIL.

V is TRBV6-6 and J is TRBJ1-1; tentatively, D is TRBD1 (6 bases). The CDR3 has 15 amino acids. Between the trimmed V and J ends, which lost 4 bases and 2 bases, there was a span of 14 bases. The germline V gene encodes CDR1 MNHNY and CDR2 SVGAGI (reference sequence). CDR3 nucleotides: TGTGCCAGCAGTTCGTTACCGGGACACAACACTGAAGCTTTCTTT. It codes for CASSSLPGHNTEAFF.

The chain recombines TRBV6-6 with TRBJ2-1; 9 nucleotides align to TRBD1. Germline V gene sequence: CDR1 MNHNY, CDR2 SVGAGI (reference sequence). There are 16 residues in the CDR3. V trimming: 2 bases; J trimming: 0 bases; junction bases outside the gene matches: 2. The CDR3: CASSYRGQGSYNEQFF. DNA for the CDR3: TGTGCCAGCAGTTACCGGGGACAGGGCTCCTACAATGAGCAGTTCTTC.

The table lists this clone with a few counts. This chain links TRBV4-3 with TRBJ2-5; TRBD1 aligns across 9 bases. This CDR3 comprises 16 residues. Per germline, CDR1 LGHNA and CDR2 YSLEER. V lost 3 bases and J lost 6; bases outside the gene matches: 11. The CDR3 DNA sequence: TGCGCCAGCAGCCAGGGACCGGGACAGGGAGGGAAGACCCAGTACTTC. Its translation: CASSQGPGQGGKTQYF.

This clone has a single count. This chain joins TRBV9 and TRBJ1-1, with D maybe TRBD1 (6 bases). Looked up from germline, CDR1 is SGDLS and CDR2 is YYNGEE. V was cut by 4 bases and J by 9 bases, with 13 bases left in between. CDR3 size: 12 residues. CDR3 bases: TGTGCCAGCAGCCTCGGACAGAGCCAAGCTTTCTTT. Its protein is CASSLGQSQAFF.

The chain employs TRBV6-4 and TRBJ2-1; 10 bases align to TRBD1. Germline V CDR1 and CDR2: MRHNA, SNTAGT. Trimming removed 6 bases from V and 7 bases from J; junction bases left unmatched: 6. CDR3 length: 14 residues. The CDR3 loop is CASSVTGGWNEQFF. The CDR3 region has the DNA TGTGCCAGCAGCGTGACAGGGGGCTGGAATGAGCAGTTCTTC.